This is a list of T cell receptor beta chains from one sample in a study of cytomegalovirus exposure and HLA in healthy donors. Repertoires were generated with immunoSEQ multiplex PCR, while TCRdb's copy carries only in-frame clones and drops some. The profile covers about 160,000 clones, with approximately 74% appearing a single time and roughly 3% taken by the ten largest. Input material: PBMCs. The receptor set was obtained from a woman between 25 and 40 years old in good health and CMV-seronegative. The conserved cysteine and the conserved F or W are not part of the CDR3 here. D genes are given only for firm matches. A row's size may be missing; if present it is once, few, many or a size class.

V: TRBV4-2
size: NA
D: TRBD1
J: TRBJ1-6
CDR3: ASSQDRDRSNSPLH

V: TRBV6-5
size: once
D: NA
J: TRBJ1-1
CDR3: ASKVSTEAF

V: TRBV27
size: NA
D: NA
J: TRBJ1-4
CDR3: ASSLVGRANEKLF

V: TRBV7-9
size: NA
D: TRBD1
J: TRBJ2-5
CDR3: ASSLARTGGAETQY

V: TRBV10-3
size: NA
D: NA
J: TRBJ1-6
CDR3: AISGPNSPLH

V: TRBV7-2
size: once
D: TRBD1
J: TRBJ2-3
CDR3: ASRPPGQGRSTDTQY

V: TRBV7-2
size: NA
D: NA
J: TRBJ1-2
CDR3: ASSFGGQGNGYT

V: TRBV7-9
size: NA
D: TRBD1
J: TRBJ1-1
CDR3: ASSQGGTEAF

V: TRBV28
size: NA
D: NA
J: TRBJ2-7
CDR3: ASSADETDNEQY

V: TRBV28
size: NA
D: NA
J: TRBJ2-5
CDR3: ASSPPEGDLQETQY

V: TRBV19
size: NA
D: NA
J: TRBJ2-5
CDR3: ASSRGVSGETQY

V: TRBV6-5
size: once
D: NA
J: TRBJ1-3
CDR3: ASSYSQVSGNTIY

V: TRBV19
size: NA
D: NA
J: TRBJ2-1
CDR3: ASSIRGGSYNEQF

V: TRBV5-4
size: NA
D: TRBD1
J: TRBJ2-5
CDR3: ASRPTGVGQETQY

V: TRBV5-4
size: NA
D: TRBD2
J: TRBJ2-7
CDR3: ASSLGGLAGFEQY

V: TRBV7-8
size: NA
D: TRBD1
J: TRBJ1-6
CDR3: ASSLLGQHNSPLH

V: TRBV5-4
size: NA
D: NA
J: NA
CDR3: ASSNNGQRVREQY

V: TRBV5-1
size: NA
D: TRBD2
J: TRBJ2-7
CDR3: ASSPAGTSGIYEQY

V: TRBV5-4
size: NA
D: NA
J: TRBJ2-2
CDR3: ASSSGGAGNTGELF

V: TRBV11-2
size: NA
D: NA
J: TRBJ2-1
CDR3: ASSLYLRQNYNEQF

V: TRBV7-2
size: NA
D: NA
J: TRBJ2-7
CDR3: ASSLGYRWESSYEQY

V: TRBV4-1
size: NA
D: TRBD2
J: TRBJ2-1
CDR3: ASSLSPSGGVNEQF

V: TRBV7-9
size: NA
D: TRBD1
J: TRBJ1-3
CDR3: ASSNPSGQGNTIY

V: TRBV6-1
size: NA
D: NA
J: TRBJ1-1
CDR3: ASIPSGSGGTEAF

V: TRBV5-6
size: NA
D: NA
J: TRBJ2-3
CDR3: ASSFFWIRRDTDTQY

V: TRBV6-1
size: NA
D: NA
J: TRBJ2-6
CDR3: ASAAETGANVLT